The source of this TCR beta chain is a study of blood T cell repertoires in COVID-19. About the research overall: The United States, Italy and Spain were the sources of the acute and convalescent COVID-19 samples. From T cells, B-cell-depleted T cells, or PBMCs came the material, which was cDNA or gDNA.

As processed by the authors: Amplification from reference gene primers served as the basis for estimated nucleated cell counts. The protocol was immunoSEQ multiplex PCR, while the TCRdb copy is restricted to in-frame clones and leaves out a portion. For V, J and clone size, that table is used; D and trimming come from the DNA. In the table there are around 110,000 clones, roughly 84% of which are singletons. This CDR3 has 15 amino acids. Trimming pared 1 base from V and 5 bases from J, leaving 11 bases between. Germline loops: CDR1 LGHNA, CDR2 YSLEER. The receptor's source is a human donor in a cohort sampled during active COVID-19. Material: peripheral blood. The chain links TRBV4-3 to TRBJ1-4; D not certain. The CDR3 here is CASSQVPSSNEKLFF. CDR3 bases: TGCGCCAGCAGCCAAGTTCCGAGCTCCAATGAAAAACTGTTTTTT.